The clone carrying this TCR beta chain was detected ten times or more. Its antigen is currently unknown. This sample was included in a study of blood T cells in healthy people across ages. Study-wide results and caveats: Investigators viewed diversity estimates from one million T cells as underestimates, the study reported. Versus aged donors, long-lived donors had higher diversity and more naive CD4+ cells.

The germline V gene has CDR1 MNHEY and CDR2 SMNVEV (reference sequence). Trimming took 5 bases from V and 8 from J, leaving 13 bases between them. The length of the CDR3 is 13 residues. A second roughly 6 to 11 cycle PCR used barcoded and J-beta primers. In TCRdb, the 5' RACE reads were re-called with MiXCR into one record per CDR3 protein. Among over 500,000 distinct CDR3 sequences listed, about 50% were seen once. This receptor was obtained from a woman aged 80 or over in good health. The source material was blood. The genes are TRBV27 and TRBJ2-4; possibly TRBD1 for D (5 bases). The CDR3 DNA follows: TGTGCCAGCAGTGTCTCCAGGGTTGACATTCAGTACTTC. This encodes CASSVSRVDIQYF.